Below, 24 T cell receptor beta chains from the same sample are listed, as sequenced in a study of blood T cell repertoires in COVID-19. Measured with immunoSEQ multiplex PCR; TCRdb has only the in-frame clones, and not every one. The sample has over 350,000 clones, roughly 91% seen once; the top ten hold 1.2%. Input material: PBMCs or T cells enriched from blood (not recorded which). Every receptor here comes from a woman aged 18-29 years who had recovered from COVID-19.

A single count supports this clone. V is TRBV18 and J is TRBJ2-5, with D possibly matching TRBD2 (5 bases). The germline V and J ends were trimmed by 3 bases and 0 bases, with 5 bases remaining between them. Germline V gene lookup returns CDR1 KGHSH and CDR2 LQKENI. The CDR3 has 13 residues. CDR3 loop: CASSPGNQETQYF. CDR3 DNA sequence: TGTGCCAGCTCACCCGGGAACCAAGAGACCCAGTACTTC.

V is TRBV30 and J is TRBJ1-4, with D uncertain. CDR3 size: 14 residues. Trimming cost V 7 bases and J 6 bases, with 18 bases left between them. Per germline, CDR1 GTSNPN and CDR2 SVGIG (reference sequence). This CDR3 reads CAYRGYGPDEKLFF. CDR3 in DNA: TGTGCCTACCGGGGATATGGTCCGGATGAAAAACTGTTTTTT.

The V call is TRBV27, the J call TRBJ2-7; a possible D gene is TRBD1 (6 bases). CDR1 MNHEY and CDR2 SMNVEV come from the germline V gene (reference sequence). The CDR3 extends over 15 amino acids. V lost 7 bases and J 7 bases, leaving 23 bases between the germline ends. The CDR3: CASTDLNTGLEEQYF. The CDR3 coding sequence is TGTGCCAGCACCGACCTAAACACAGGGTTGGAAGAGCAGTACTTC.

In this sample, this clone turned up once. V gene TRBV18 combines with J gene TRBJ1-6, with 7 bases lining up with TRBD1. Germline assignment: CDR1 KGHSH and CDR2 LQKENI. The J segment lost 7 bases and the V segment lost 3 bases, leaving 3 bases of the junction unmatched. The CDR3 is 14 residues long. In nucleotides, the CDR3 is TGTGCCAGCTCACCGGGACAGTTGAATTCACCCCTCCACTTT. This sequence encodes CASSPGQLNSPLHF.

J is TRBJ1-2 and V is TRBV7-8; TRBD1 matches at 7 bases. The V gene end was trimmed by 3 bases and the J gene end by 1 base; junction bases not matched to a gene: 2. The CDR3 runs 14 residues. Germline V gene sequence: CDR1 SGHVS, CDR2 FQNEAQ. For the CDR3, the DNA is TGTGCCAGCAGCTTGGGGACAGATAACTATGGCTACACCTTC. This codes for CASSLGTDNYGYTF. Together with reference TRBV7-8 and TRBJ1-2, the CDR3 gives the full variable domain: GAGVSQSPRYKVAKRGQDVALRCDPISGHVSLFWYQQALGQGPEFLTYFQNEAQLDKSGLPSDRFFAERPEGSVSTLKIQRTQQEDSAVYLCASSLGTDNYGYTFGSGTRLTVV.

J is TRBJ1-2 and V is TRBV4-3; D is unclear. Germline CDR1 LGHNA, CDR2 YSLEER. Trimming left V 1 base short and J 3 bases short, with 12 bases between. The CDR3 covers 15 residues. The CDR3 loop is CASSQGGGSDYGYTF. The CDR3 DNA reads TGCGCCAGCAGCCAAGGGGGAGGGTCAGACTATGGCTACACCTTC.

This sequence joins TRBV6-6 and TRBJ2-1; 7 bases match TRBD2. The CDR3 spans 15 residues. CDR1 and CDR2 from the germline V gene are MNHNY and SVGAGI (reference sequence). V lost 7 bases, J lost 5 bases, and 11 bases stayed unmatched. This chain's CDR3 is CASKTASGANNEQFF. CDR3 DNA: TGTGCCAGCAAGACGGCCAGCGGGGCAAACAATGAGCAGTTCTTC.

The genes are TRBV7-2 and TRBJ2-2; tentative D call: TRBD2 (6 bases). The germline CDR1 and CDR2 sequences are SGHTA and FQGNSA. V lost 0 bases and J 4 bases, leaving 15 bases between the germline ends. This CDR3 has 17 amino acids. The CDR3 is CASSLARDSILTGELFF. DNA of the CDR3: TGTGCCAGCAGCTTAGCTAGGGACTCCATACTCACCGGGGAGCTGTTTTTT.

The chain uses TRBV15 and TRBJ1-1, with 12 bases that match TRBD1. This CDR3 contains 15 residues. The V gene's germline CDR1 is LNHNV and CDR2 YYDKDF (reference sequence). V lost 2 bases and J lost 10; bases outside the gene matches: 8. The CDR3 DNA is TGTGCCACCAGCAGAACGGGACAGGGGGCAGGTTTAGCTTTCTTT. This sequence encodes CATSRTGQGAGLAFF. Complete variable domain (other parts from reference TRBV15 and TRBJ1-1): DAMVIQNPRYQVTQFGKPVTLSCSQTLNHNVMYWYQQKSSQAPKLLFHYYDKDFNNEADTPDNFQSRRPNTSFCFLDIRSPGLGDTAMYLCATSRTGQGAGLAFFGQGTRLTVV.

The chain employs TRBV11-2 and TRBJ1-2; no clear D gene. The CDR3 covers 12 residues. The V and J ends lost 3 bases and 4 bases respectively, with 6 bases between them. From germline, CDR1 is SGHAT and CDR2 FQNNGV. The DNA of the CDR3 is TGTGCCAGCAGCTTCGCCAGCTATGGCTACACCTTC. Translating it yields CASSFASYGYTF.

This sequence joins TRBV5-1 and TRBJ1-2; D not certain. The CDR3 loop spans 13 amino acids. The V gene lost 2 bases and the J gene lost 3 bases, with 8 bases spanning the gap. Germline V CDR1 and CDR2: SGHRS, YFSETQ. The CDR3 loop reads CASSFGGDYGYTF. CDR3 DNA sequence: TGCGCCAGCAGCTTCGGAGGAGACTATGGCTACACCTTC.

The chain combines TRBV13 with TRBJ1-1, with D possibly being TRBD1 (6 bases). The CDR3 has 13 amino acids. Germline V gives CDR1 PRHDT, CDR2 FYEKMQ (reference sequence). Trimming cost V 0 bases and J 10 bases, with 12 bases left between them. The CDR3 spells CASSLGHRDGAFF. The CDR3 DNA reads as TGTGCCAGCAGCTTAGGCCACAGGGACGGAGCTTTCTTT. The full variable domain, with the rest looked up from reference TRBV13 and TRBJ1-1, is AAGVIQSPRHLIKEKRETATLKCYPIPRHDTVYWYQQGPGQDPQFLISFYEKMQSDKGSIPDRFSAQQFSDYHSELNMSSLELGDSALYFCASSLGHRDGAFFGQGTRLTVV.

The rearrangement uses TRBV15 and TRBJ1-5; D possibly corresponds to TRBD1 (6 bases). Deletions cut 4 bases from V and 0 bases from J, with 10 bases between. CDR1 and CDR2 (germline): LNHNV, YYDKDF (reference sequence). This CDR3 is 15 amino acids long. In DNA form, the CDR3 reads TGTGCCACCAGCACAGACAGGTATAGCAATCAGCCCCAGCATTTT. Protein product: CATSTDRYSNQPQHF.

CDR3 sequence reads: CASSISGGASTEAFF. The DNA for the CDR3 is TGCGCCAGCAGCATCTCAGGGGGCGCGAGCACTGAAGCTTTCTTT. This chain links TRBV5-1 with TRBJ1-1; 8 positions agree with TRBD1. Germline assignment: CDR1 SGHRS and CDR2 YFSETQ. CDR3 length: 15 residues. V shed 4 bases and J 4 bases; nucleotides not matched to a gene: 9.

The chain couples TRBV7-9 to TRBJ2-7; D may be TRBD1 (5 bases). The CDR3 sequence is 14 residues long. Trimming removed 5 bases from V and 3 bases from J, with 14 bases in between. Germline values: CDR1 SEHNR, CDR2 FQNEAQ (reference sequence). The CDR3 nucleotides are TGTGCCAGCAGCCCCCCTCAGGGCGGCTACGAGCAGTACTTC. It specifies CASSPPQGGYEQYF.

The chain couples TRBV5-1 to TRBJ2-2; possibly TRBD2 for D (5 bases). Germline V CDR1 and CDR2: SGHRS, YFSETQ. CDR3 length equals 13 residues. Trimming removed 4 bases at V and 5 bases at J, with 9 bases between. The CDR3 loop reads CASSPEVTGELFF. DNA of the CDR3: TGCGCCAGCAGCCCGGAGGTAACCGGGGAGCTGTTTTTT.

This clone is a singleton in its sample. The chain has TRBV5-4 and TRBJ1-6; 8 nucleotides match TRBD1. The trim removed 4 bases at V and 0 bases at J, leaving 6 bases unmatched. CDR3 length: 17 residues. In germline, CDR1 is SGHNT, CDR2 YYREEE (reference sequence). For the CDR3, the DNA is TGTGCCAGCAGCAGCGGACAGGGTGGCTCCTATAATTCACCCCTCCACTTT. Its protein is CASSSGQGGSYNSPLHF.

The chain links TRBV7-9 to TRBJ2-7; D perhaps matches TRBD1 (6 bases). From germline, CDR1 is SEHNR and CDR2 FQNEAQ (reference sequence). There are 13 residues in the CDR3. V was clipped by 6 bases and J by 1 base, with 10 bases between them. This CDR3 reads CASRGAASYEQYF. For the CDR3, the DNA is TGTGCCAGCAGGGGGGCGGCATCCTACGAGCAGTACTTC.

This clone has more than one count but fewer than ten. The chain joins TRBV9 to TRBJ1-4; D may be TRBD1 (6 bases). V shed 0 bases and J shed 0 bases, with 6 bases lying between them. Germline lookup yields CDR1 SGDLS and CDR2 YYNGEE. CDR3 size: 15 residues. The CDR3 DNA reads as TGTGCCAGCAGCGTAGGGACAGCAACTAATGAAAAACTGTTTTTT. Translating gives CASSVGTATNEKLFF.

This CDR3 reads CASSSSARERDPRASSYNEQFF. The CDR3 bases are TGTGCCAGCAGCTCCTCCGCGAGGGAACGAGACCCTAGGGCCAGCTCCTACAATGAGCAGTTCTTC. The V call is TRBV9, the J call TRBJ2-1, with a tentative D call TRBD2 (5 bases). Germline assignment: CDR1 SGDLS and CDR2 YYNGEE. CDR3 length equals 22 residues. V was shortened by 4 bases and J by 0 bases, with 32 bases between the two germline ends.

The rearrangement links TRBV30 to TRBJ2-6; 8 bases agree with TRBD1. The CDR3 totals 17 residues. J gave up 2 bases and V 4 bases, and 10 bases lay outside the gene matches. Germline CDR1 reads GTSNPN; CDR2 reads SVGIG (reference sequence). As DNA, the CDR3 is TGTGCCTGGATCCCCTCGACAGGGGTGGCTGGGGCCAACGTCCTGACTTTC. It specifies CAWIPSTGVAGANVLTF.

The CDR3, as DNA: TGCGCCAGCAGCCAAGGGAGGGCAAAGGGTACGAACACTGAAGCTTTCTTT. It is translated as CASSQGRAKGTNTEAFF. This chain connects TRBV4-1 to TRBJ1-1; D is unclear. The CDR3 contains 17 residues. With 1 base removed from V and 1 base from J, the gap between germline ends came to 16 bases. Germline V gene lookup returns CDR1 MGHRA and CDR2 YSYEKL.

This sequence joins TRBV4-1 and TRBJ1-1, with D tentatively TRBD1 (5 bases). The CDR3 spans 16 residues. V lost 3 bases to trimming and J lost 0 bases, with 14 bases between them. Germline V gives CDR1 MGHRA, CDR2 YSYEKL. The CDR3 here is CASSHQAGPLNTEAFF. The CDR3 nucleotides read TGCGCCAGCAGCCACCAAGCGGGACCCCTGAACACTGAAGCTTTCTTT.

This clone has a handful of counts. The chain links TRBV11-2 to TRBJ2-7, with 10 nucleotides matching TRBD2. Germline-derived CDR1 and CDR2 are SGHAT and FQNNGV. With V trimmed by 5 bases and J by 4 bases, 8 bases remained unmatched. The CDR3 spans 15 residues. The CDR3 sequence: CASSISGGASYEQYF. The DNA for the CDR3 is TGTGCCAGCAGCATAAGCGGGGGGGCCTCGTACGAGCAGTACTTC.